A selection of T cell receptor beta chains follows, all from one sample in a study of blood T cell repertoires in COVID-19. Clones were sequenced by immunoSEQ multiplex PCR, and TCRdb holds only the in-frame ones, with some missing. The sample has over 30,000 clones; under 90% are singletons. Sequencing was performed on peripheral blood. The receptors originated from a man aged 45-60 years with acute or convalescent COVID-19. Both conserved end residues are part of each CDR3. A D gene is named only where the DNA matches it firmly. Clone size appears in some rows only: once, few, many, or a class for an expanded clone.

NA	TRBJ1-1	TRBV4-1	TRBD1	CASSQGQGATGEAFF	TGCGCCAGCAGCCAAGGACAGGGGGCGACTGGTGAAGCTTTCTTT
NA	TRBJ1-2	TRBV7-8	TRBD1	CASSLETGLNYGYTF	TGTGCCAGCAGCTTAGAGACAGGGTTGAACTATGGCTACACCTTC
NA	TRBJ2-6	TRBV28	TRBD2	CASSRSGSAGANVLTF	TGTGCCAGCAGCCGTAGCGGGAGTGCTGGGGCCAACGTCCTGACTTTC
NA	TRBJ1-1	TRBV12-3/TRBV12-4	NA	CASRSQMNTEAFF	TGTGCCAGCAGGTCCCAGATGAACACTGAAGCTTTCTTT
NA	TRBJ2-3	TRBV7-3	TRBD2	CASSLTRLAGGTDTQYF	TGTGCCAGCAGCTTAACCCGTCTAGCGGGAGGCACAGATACGCAGTATTTT
NA	TRBJ1-5	TRBV27	TRBD1	CASSLTGTENQPQHF	TGTGCCAGCAGTTTAACCGGGACAGAGAATCAGCCCCAGCATTTT
NA	TRBJ1-6	TRBV7-9	NA	CASSLKSGNNSPLHF	TGTGCCAGCAGCTTAAAGTCAGGGAATAATTCACCCCTCCACTTT
NA	TRBJ2-1	TRBV28	NA	CASSFIKPGSGEQFF	TGTGCCAGCAGTTTTATCAAGCCCGGTAGTGGTGAGCAGTTCTTC
NA	TRBJ1-6	TRBV7-8	NA	CASSLRTGINNSPLHF	TGTGCCAGCAGCCTCAGGACGGGAATAAATAATTCACCCCTCCACTTT
NA	TRBJ1-6	TRBV19	NA	CASDNSPLHF	TGTGCCAGCGATAATTCACCCCTCCACTTT
NA	TRBJ1-4	TRBV6-4	TRBD1	CASSSGTGGENEKLFF	TGTGCCAGCAGCTCCGGGACAGGGGGCGAAAATGAAAAACTGTTTTTT
NA	TRBJ1-2	TRBV29-1	NA	CSTDGNYGYTF	TGCAGCACGGACGGGAACTATGGCTACACCTTC
NA	TRBJ2-1	TRBV6-4	NA	CASPGGSYNEQFF	TGTGCCAGCCCAGGGGGGAGTTACAATGAGCAGTTCTTC
once	TRBJ1-2	TRBV4-1	TRBD1	CASSQPGQVIYGYTF	TGCGCCAGCAGCCAACCGGGACAGGTTATATATGGCTACACCTTC
NA	TRBJ2-3	TRBV19	TRBD2	CASSINLAGLPHTGTDTQYF	TGTGCCAGTAGTATTAACCTAGCGGGGCTCCCCCATACGGGCACAGATACGCAGTATTTT
NA	TRBJ2-5	TRBV9	NA	CASSVMSSRETQYF	TGTGCCAGCAGCGTAATGTCTAGCCGAGAGACCCAGTACTTC
NA	TRBJ1-2	TRBV2	TRBD1	CASRRQGTYGYTF	TGTGCCAGCAGGAGACAGGGGACCTATGGCTACACCTTC
few	TRBJ1-1	TRBV5-1	NA	CASSWDMNTEAFF	TGCGCCAGCAGCTGGGACATGAACACTGAAGCTTTCTTT
NA	TRBJ2-3	TRBV6-5	TRBD2	CASSYQTSAGADTQYF	TGTGCCAGCAGTTACCAAACTAGCGCGGGCGCAGATACGCAGTATTTT
once	TRBJ2-4	TRBV2	NA	CASSARTTERDKNIQYF	TGTGCCAGCAGTGCCCGGACAACCGAAAGGGACAAAAACATTCAGTACTTC
NA	TRBJ1-2	TRBV5-1	TRBD1	CASSWDREVGYTF	TGCGCCAGCAGCTGGGACAGGGAGGTTGGCTACACCTTC
NA	TRBJ2-5	TRBV5-4	TRBD2	CASSTGGEETQYF	TGTGCCAGCAGCACGGGGGGGGAGGAGACCCAGTACTTC
NA	TRBJ2-7	TRBV27	TRBD1	CASTAGQGLYEQYF	TGTGCCAGCACTGCGGGACAGGGTTTGTACGAGCAGTACTTC
NA	TRBJ1-6	TRBV6-2/TRBV6-3	NA	CASSVSSYNSPLHF	TGTGCCAGCAGTGTCAGCTCCTATAATTCACCCCTCCACTTT
NA	TRBJ1-5	TRBV9	NA	CAINFAGSKQDSNQPQHF	TGTGCCATCAACTTTGCGGGCAGCAAGCAAGATAGCAATCAGCCCCAGCATTTT
NA	TRBJ2-3	TRBV5-1	NA	CASSGALVGSTDTQYF	TGCGCCAGCAGCGGGGCCTTGGTAGGTAGCACAGATACGCAGTATTTT
NA	TRBJ2-3	TRBV9	TRBD2	CASSRTLAGTEDTQYF	TGTGCCAGCAGCCGAACCCTAGCGGGAACGGAAGATACGCAGTATTTT